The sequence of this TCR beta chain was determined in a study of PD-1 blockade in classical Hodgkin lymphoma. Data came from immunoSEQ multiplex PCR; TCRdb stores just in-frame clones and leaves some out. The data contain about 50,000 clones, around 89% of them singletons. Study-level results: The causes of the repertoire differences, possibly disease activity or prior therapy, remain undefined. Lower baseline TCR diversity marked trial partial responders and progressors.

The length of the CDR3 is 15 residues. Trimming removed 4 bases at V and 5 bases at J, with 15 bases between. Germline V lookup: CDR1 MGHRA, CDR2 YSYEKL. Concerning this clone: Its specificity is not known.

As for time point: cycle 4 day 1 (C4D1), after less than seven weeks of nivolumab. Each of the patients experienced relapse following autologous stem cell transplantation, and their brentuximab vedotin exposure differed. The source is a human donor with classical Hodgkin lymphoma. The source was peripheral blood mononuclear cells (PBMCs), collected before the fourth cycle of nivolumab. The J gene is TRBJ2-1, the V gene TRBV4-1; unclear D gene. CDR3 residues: CASSPKARSDNEQFF. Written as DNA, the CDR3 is TGCGCCAGCAGCCCCAAGGCTAGAAGTGACAATGAGCAGTTCTTC.